This TCR beta chain was captured in a study of shared clonotypes between healthy human individuals. Overall study findings and caveats: The represented genetic and exposure-history diversity was limited by the small number of donors.

TCRdb's table, derived via immunoSEQ multiplex PCR, lists solely in-frame clones and lacks some. Here the sample spans under 350,000 clones, more than 75% being singletons. Trimming stripped 0 bases from V and 5 bases from J, with 4 bases between. Germline V gives CDR1 KGHSH, CDR2 LQKENI. The CDR3 has 12 amino acids. Of note for this clone: Its specificity is unknown.

The receptor was derived from a man between 18 and 35 years old in good health. Input material: memory CD8+ T cells sorted from blood. Indicated subset: CD45RO+ cells pooled with CCR7-negative TemRA cells. V gene TRBV18 combines with J gene TRBJ2-5; D is undetermined. The CDR3 nucleotides read TGTGCCAGCTCACCACCAGGGGAGACCCAGTACTTC. This gives the protein CASSPPGETQYF.